This record covers a single TCR beta chain. Seattle patients were enrolled during active infection and followed longitudinally. This sample was taken from a study of blood T cell repertoires in COVID-19. About the study: The origin of the acute and convalescent COVID-19 samples was the United States, Italy and Spain. T cells, B-cell-depleted T cells, or PBMCs supplied cDNA or gDNA.

In the source study's methods: Estimation of nucleated cell counts relied on the amplification of reference gene primers. Repertoires were generated with immunoSEQ multiplex PCR, while TCRdb's copy carries only in-frame clones and drops some. The V and J calls and clone size come from that table; D and trimming were worked out from the DNA. The sample yields approximately 200,000 clones, roughly 84% seen once. Germline CDR1 reads MNHNS; CDR2 reads SASEGT. V was clipped by 3 bases and J by 0 bases; unmatched bases: 11. The CDR3 loop spans 17 amino acids. Sequencing input: peripheral blood. This TCR came from a person aged 70 to 80 with COVID-19, enrolled during active disease. J is TRBJ2-7 and V is TRBV6-1; 7 positions agree with TRBD2. The CDR3 nucleotides are TGTGCCAGCAGTGATCCGTGGGGGGGGTCTAGCTCCTACGAGCAGTACTTC. Protein sequence: CASSDPWGGSSSYEQYF.